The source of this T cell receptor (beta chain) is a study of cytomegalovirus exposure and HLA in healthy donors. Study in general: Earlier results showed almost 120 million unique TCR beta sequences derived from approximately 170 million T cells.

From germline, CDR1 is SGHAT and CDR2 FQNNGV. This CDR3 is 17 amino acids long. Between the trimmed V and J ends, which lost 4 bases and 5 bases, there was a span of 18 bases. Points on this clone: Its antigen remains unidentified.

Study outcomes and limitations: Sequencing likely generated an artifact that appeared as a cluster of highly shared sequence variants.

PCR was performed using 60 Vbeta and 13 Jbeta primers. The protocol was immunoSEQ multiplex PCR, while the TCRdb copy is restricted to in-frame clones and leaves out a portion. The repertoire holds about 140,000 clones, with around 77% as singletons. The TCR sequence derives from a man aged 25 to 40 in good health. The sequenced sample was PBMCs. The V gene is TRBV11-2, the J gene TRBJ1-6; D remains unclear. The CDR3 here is CASSSQVRGFDNSPLHF. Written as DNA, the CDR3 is TGTGCCAGCAGCTCCCAAGTGCGGGGTTTCGATAATTCACCCCTCCACTTT.